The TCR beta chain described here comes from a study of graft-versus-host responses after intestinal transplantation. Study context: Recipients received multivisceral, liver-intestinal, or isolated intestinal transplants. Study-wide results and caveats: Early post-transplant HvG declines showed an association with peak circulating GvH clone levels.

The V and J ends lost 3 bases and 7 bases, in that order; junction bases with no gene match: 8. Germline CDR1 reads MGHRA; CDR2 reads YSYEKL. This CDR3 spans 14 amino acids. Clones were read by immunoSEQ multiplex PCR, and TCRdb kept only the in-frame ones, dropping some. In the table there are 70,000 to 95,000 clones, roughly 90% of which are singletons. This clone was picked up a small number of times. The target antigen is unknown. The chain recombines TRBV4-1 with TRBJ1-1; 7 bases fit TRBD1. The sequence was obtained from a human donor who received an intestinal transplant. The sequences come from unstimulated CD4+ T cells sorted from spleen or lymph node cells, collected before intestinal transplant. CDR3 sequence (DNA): TGCGCCAGCAGCCAGGGACAGCCATACGGTGAAGCTTTCTTT. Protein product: CASSQGQPYGEAFF.